The T cell receptor beta chain described here comes from a study of T cells in Graves' hyperthyroidism and ophthalmopathy. This CDR3 contains 13 residues. The germline V gene has CDR1 DFQATT and CDR2 SNEGSKA (reference sequence). The V end lost 1 base, the J end lost 3 bases, and 10 bases lay between the germline ends. TCR beta CDR3 regions were amplified from RNA. The HTBI primer set was used in a first-round RT-PCR of the TCR CDR3. MiXCR was run by TCRdb on the multiplex PCR reads, yielding one entry per CDR3 protein. Of roughly 300,000 distinct CDR3 sequences in the sample, around a sixth were seen once. Researchers defined stable Graves' hyperthyroidism as no ophthalmopathy progression within 18 months.

V and J are TRBV20-1 and TRBJ2-7; D remains unclear. This clonotype was obtained from a woman aged 45-59 years with Graves' hyperthyroidism. The sequenced sample consisted of blood. CDR3 sequence (DNA): TGCAGTGCTAGAGGTGGTCAGGACTACGAGCAGTACTTC. It specifies CSARGGQDYEQYF.